The clone carrying this T cell receptor (beta chain) was detected only once. These data are taken from a study of blood T cell repertoires in COVID-19. The V segment lost 4 bases and the J segment 5 bases; nucleotides outside the gene matches: 4. CDR1 is MNHEY and CDR2 is SVGAGI in the germline V gene. The CDR3 is 15 amino acids. Repertoires were generated with immunoSEQ multiplex PCR, while TCRdb's copy carries only in-frame clones and drops some. Here the sample spans 25,000 to 35,000 clones, approximately 92% being singletons. The sequence came from a man older than 75 with acute or convalescent COVID-19. Material for sequencing was peripheral blood. The V and J genes are TRBV6-5 and TRBJ1-6; TRBD1 matches at 8 bases. The CDR3 loop reads CASSWDRRDNSPLHF. The CDR3 region has the DNA TGTGCCAGCAGTTGGGACAGGCGGGATAATTCACCCCTCCACTTT.